This T cell receptor (beta chain) was obtained from a study of T cells in Graves' hyperthyroidism and ophthalmopathy. Study context: Peripheral blood was acquired at first diagnosis, ahead of any therapy whatsoever.

The CDR3 regions of TCR beta were amplified from RNA transcripts. In the first-round RT-PCR of the TCR CDR3, the HTBI primer set was used. In TCRdb, the multiplex PCR reads were re-called with MiXCR into one record per CDR3 protein. This sample has about 350,000 distinct CDR3 sequences, with about 15% found just once. This clonotype has ten or more counts. CDR1 is SEHNR, CDR2 FQNEAQ, per germline (reference sequence). The CDR3 runs to 14 residues. Deletions cut 5 bases from V and 5 bases from J, with 13 bases between. This clonotype originated in a woman aged 25 to 39 with Graves' hyperthyroidism. The sample was blood. This chain uses TRBV7-9 with TRBJ2-1; possible D gene TRBD2, 6 bases. CDR3 bases: TGTGCCAGCAGCCGTAGGGGAGGCGACAATGAGCAGTTCTTC. Protein sequence: CASSRRGGDNEQFF.